Described below is a single TCR beta chain sequence and its context. The record originates from a study of blood T cell repertoires in COVID-19. Study-wide context: PBMCs, B-cell-depleted T cells, or T cells provided the cDNA or gDNA that made up the material.

Some clones are missing from TCRdb's copy, which holds only in-frame ones; the method was immunoSEQ multiplex PCR. This sample has around 250,000 clones; roughly 79% occur once, and the top ten carry over 14%. This CDR3 is built from 16 residues. Trimming removed 4 bases at V and 4 bases at J, with 19 bases between. Per germline, CDR1 MDHEN and CDR2 SYDVKM. The sample taken for sequencing was PBMCs or T cells enriched from blood (not recorded which). The TCR originated in a man between 40 and 49 years old who had recovered from COVID-19. This chain connects TRBV28 to TRBJ1-2; no firm D call. CDR3 residues: CASSSPGSAPFYGYTF. CDR3 in DNA: TGTGCCAGCAGTTCCCCAGGTAGCGCCCCTTTCTATGGCTACACCTTC.